The T cell receptor (beta chain) under discussion was sequenced for a study of cytomegalovirus exposure and HLA in healthy donors. The study, taken as a whole, reports: Subsequent analysis of the approximately 110 validation repertoires found a tendency for first-cohort TCR clusters to co-occur. It was reported that the classifier diagnosed cytomegalovirus status with high specificity and sensitivity in both the original and validation cohorts.

Notes on this clone: The antigen remains undetermined.

CDR3 size: 17 residues. After removal of 0 bases from V and 4 bases from J, the junction contained 9 bases not matched to a gene. Germline-derived CDR1 and CDR2 are MGHRA and YSYEKL. Sequencing was performed with immunoSEQ multiplex PCR; in TCRdb, only in-frame clones are kept and a portion is missing. This table holds approximately 280,000 clones, 80% to 90% found once. The donors were part of the validation cohort, which consisted of over a hundred subjects and was separate from the first cohort of about 650 subjects. This sequence originates from a woman aged 18-29 years in good health and CMV-seronegative. The material sequenced was PBMCs. This chain uses TRBV4-1 with TRBJ1-2; 9 bases match TRBD1. The CDR3 region is CASSQDEDRGVSYGYTF. The CDR3 DNA reads TGCGCCAGCAGCCAAGACGAGGACAGGGGAGTTTCCTATGGCTACACCTTC.